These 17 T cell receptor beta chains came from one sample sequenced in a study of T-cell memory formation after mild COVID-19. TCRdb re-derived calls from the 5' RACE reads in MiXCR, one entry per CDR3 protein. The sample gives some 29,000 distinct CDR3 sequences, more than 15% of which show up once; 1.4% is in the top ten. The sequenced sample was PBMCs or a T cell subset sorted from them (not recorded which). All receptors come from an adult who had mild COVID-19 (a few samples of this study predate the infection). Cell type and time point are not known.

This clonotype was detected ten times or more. The CDR3 DNA follows: TGTGCCACCAGTGAGGCGACCCCGCCCCATGAGCAGTTCTTC. Amino acid sequence: CATSEATPPHEQFF. The rearrangement uses TRBV24-1 and TRBJ2-1; D gene uncertain. The CDR3 runs 14 residues. V was shortened by 4 bases and J by 8 bases, with 14 bases between the two germline ends. The germline gives CDR1 KGHDR, CDR2 SFDVKD.

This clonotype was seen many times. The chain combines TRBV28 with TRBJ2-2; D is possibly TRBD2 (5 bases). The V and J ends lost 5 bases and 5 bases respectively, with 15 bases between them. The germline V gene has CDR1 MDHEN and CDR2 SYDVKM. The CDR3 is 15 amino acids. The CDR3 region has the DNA TGTGCCAGCAGTACGGCTGGAGGTACGACCGGGGAGCTGTTTTTT. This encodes CASSTAGGTTGELFF.

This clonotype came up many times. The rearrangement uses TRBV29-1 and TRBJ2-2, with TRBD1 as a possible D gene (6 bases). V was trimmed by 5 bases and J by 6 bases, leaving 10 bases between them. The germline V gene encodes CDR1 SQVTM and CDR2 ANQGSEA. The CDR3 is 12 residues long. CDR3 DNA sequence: TGCAGCGTTTACACAGGGCCCGGGGAGCTGTTTTTT. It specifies CSVYTGPGELFF.

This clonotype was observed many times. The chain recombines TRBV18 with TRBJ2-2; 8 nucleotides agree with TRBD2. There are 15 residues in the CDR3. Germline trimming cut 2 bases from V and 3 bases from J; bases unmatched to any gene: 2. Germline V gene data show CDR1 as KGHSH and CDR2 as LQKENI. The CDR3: CASSPELADTGELFF. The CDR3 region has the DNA TGTGCCAGCTCACCAGAACTAGCGGACACCGGGGAGCTGTTTTTT.

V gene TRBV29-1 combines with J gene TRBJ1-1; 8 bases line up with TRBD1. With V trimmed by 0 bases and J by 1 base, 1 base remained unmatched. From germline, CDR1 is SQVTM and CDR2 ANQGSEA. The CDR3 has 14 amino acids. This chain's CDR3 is CSVEEGTGNTEAFF. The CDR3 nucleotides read TGCAGCGTTGAAGAGGGGACAGGGAACACTGAAGCTTTCTTT.

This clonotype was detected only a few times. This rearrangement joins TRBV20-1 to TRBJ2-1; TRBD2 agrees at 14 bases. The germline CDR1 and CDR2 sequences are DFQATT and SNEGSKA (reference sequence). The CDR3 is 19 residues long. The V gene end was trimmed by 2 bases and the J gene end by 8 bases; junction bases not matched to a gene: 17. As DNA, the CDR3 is TGCAGTGCTAGACCCCCCTTTGTGGGACTAGCGGGAGTAGTAGATGAGCAGTTCTTC. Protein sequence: CSARPPFVGLAGVVDEQFF.

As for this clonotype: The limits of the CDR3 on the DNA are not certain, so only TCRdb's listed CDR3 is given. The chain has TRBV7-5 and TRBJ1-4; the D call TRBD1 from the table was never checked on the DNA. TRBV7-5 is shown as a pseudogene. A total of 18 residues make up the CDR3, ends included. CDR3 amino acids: CISVSEGEPGQGCEKLFF.

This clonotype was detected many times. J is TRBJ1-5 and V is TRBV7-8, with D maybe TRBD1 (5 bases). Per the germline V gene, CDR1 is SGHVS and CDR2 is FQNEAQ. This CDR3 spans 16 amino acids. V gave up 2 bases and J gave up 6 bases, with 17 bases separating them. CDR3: CASSLSVSRARQPQHF. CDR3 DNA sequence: TGTGCCAGCAGCTTAAGTGTCTCCAGGGCTCGTCAGCCCCAGCATTTT.

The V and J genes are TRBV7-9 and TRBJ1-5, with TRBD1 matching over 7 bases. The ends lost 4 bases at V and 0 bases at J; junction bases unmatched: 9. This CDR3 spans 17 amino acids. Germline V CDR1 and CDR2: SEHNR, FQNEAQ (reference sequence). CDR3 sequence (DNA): TGTGCCAGCAGCTACCAGGACAGGCTGAATAGCAATCAGCCCCAGCATTTT. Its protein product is CASSYQDRLNSNQPQHF.

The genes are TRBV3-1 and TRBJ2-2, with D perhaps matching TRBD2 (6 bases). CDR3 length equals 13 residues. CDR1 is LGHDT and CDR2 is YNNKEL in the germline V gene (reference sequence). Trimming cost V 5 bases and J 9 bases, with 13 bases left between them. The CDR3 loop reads CASSSDGLRELFF. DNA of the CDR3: TGTGCCAGCAGCTCCGACGGACTAAGGGAGCTGTTTTTT.

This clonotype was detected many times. The CDR3 loop reads CSVGRGGLSDEQYF. The DNA for the CDR3 is TGCAGCGTTGGGAGAGGCGGCTTGAGCGACGAGCAGTACTTC. The chain links TRBV29-1 to TRBJ2-7; unclear D gene. Per the germline V gene, CDR1 is SQVTM and CDR2 is ANQGSEA. CDR3 length: 14 residues. V dropped 4 bases and J dropped 5 bases, with 18 bases sitting between them.

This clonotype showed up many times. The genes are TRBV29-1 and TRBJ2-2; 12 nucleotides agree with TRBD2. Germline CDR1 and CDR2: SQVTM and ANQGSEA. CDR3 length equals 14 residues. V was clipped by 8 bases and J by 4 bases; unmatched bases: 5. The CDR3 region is CSSRTSGTTGELFF. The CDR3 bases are TGCAGCTCCCGGACTAGCGGGACCACCGGGGAGCTGTTTTTT.

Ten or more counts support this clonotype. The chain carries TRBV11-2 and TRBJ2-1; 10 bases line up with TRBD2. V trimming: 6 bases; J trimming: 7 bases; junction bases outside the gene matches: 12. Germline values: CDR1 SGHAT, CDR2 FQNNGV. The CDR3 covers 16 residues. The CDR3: CASRAISGRRGNEQFF. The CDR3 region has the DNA TGTGCCAGCAGAGCTATTAGCGGGAGGAGGGGGAATGAGCAGTTCTTC.

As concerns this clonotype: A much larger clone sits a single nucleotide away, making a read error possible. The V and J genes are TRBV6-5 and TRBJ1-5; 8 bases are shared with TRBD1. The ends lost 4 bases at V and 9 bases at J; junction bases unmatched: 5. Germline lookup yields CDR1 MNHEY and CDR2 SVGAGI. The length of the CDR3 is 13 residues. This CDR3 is CASSSGGRLPQHF. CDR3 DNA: TGTGCCAGCAGTTCAGGGGGCCGACTGCCCCAGCATTTT.

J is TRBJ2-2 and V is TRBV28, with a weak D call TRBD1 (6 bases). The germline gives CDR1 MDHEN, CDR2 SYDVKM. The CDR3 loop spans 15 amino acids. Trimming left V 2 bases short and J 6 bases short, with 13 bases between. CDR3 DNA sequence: TGTGCCAGCAGTTTACGCCCGGGGACACCCGGGGAGCTGTTTTTT. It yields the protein CASSLRPGTPGELFF.

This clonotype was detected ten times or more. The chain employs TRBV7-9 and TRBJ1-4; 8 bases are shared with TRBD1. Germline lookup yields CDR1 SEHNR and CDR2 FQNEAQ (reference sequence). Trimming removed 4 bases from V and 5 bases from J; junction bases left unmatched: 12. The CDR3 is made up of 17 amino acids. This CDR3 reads CASSSRDRQLENEKLFF. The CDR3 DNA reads TGTGCCAGCAGCTCCCGGGACAGGCAGCTGGAAAATGAAAAACTGTTTTTT. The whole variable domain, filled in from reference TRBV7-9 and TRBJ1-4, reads DTGVSQNPRHKITKRGQNVTFRCDPISEHNRLYWYRQTLGQGPEFLTYFQNEAQLEKSRLLSDRFSAERPKGSFSTLEIQRTEQGDSAMYLCASSSRDRQLENEKLFFGSGTQLSVL.

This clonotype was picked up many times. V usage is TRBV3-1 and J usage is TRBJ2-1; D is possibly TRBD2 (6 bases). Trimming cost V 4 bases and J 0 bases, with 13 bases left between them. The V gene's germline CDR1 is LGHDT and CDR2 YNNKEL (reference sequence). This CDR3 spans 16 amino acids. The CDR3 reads CASSLFTGSSYNEQFF. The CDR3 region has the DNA TGTGCCAGCAGCCTTTTCACCGGGAGCTCCTACAATGAGCAGTTCTTC.